These 26 T cell receptor beta chains originate from one sample sequenced in a study of PD-1 blockade in classical Hodgkin lymphoma. Using immunoSEQ multiplex PCR, the repertoire was profiled, and TCRdb retains in-frame clones only, with some absent. There are roughly 8,100 clones in the sample; 86% occur only once, and more than 1.5% lies in the top ten. The patients all showed relapse after autologous stem cell transplantation, while their brentuximab vedotin exposure varied. Investigators isolated CD4+ T cells from thawed PBMCs through magnetic negative selection. The sequenced sample was CD4+ T cells from blood, obtained at baseline. The receptor set was obtained from a human donor with classical Hodgkin lymphoma.

V is TRBV30 and J is TRBJ1-5; maybe TRBD1 (5 bases). The ends were cut back, 1 base at V and 5 bases at J, with 12 bases in the middle. Germline V gene sequence: CDR1 GTSNPN, CDR2 SVGIG (reference sequence). The CDR3 extends over 14 amino acids. In DNA form, the CDR3 reads TGTGCCTGGAGTGGGGACGGTAGATATCAGCCCCAGCATTTT. Translation gives CAWSGDGRYQPQHF.

The chain couples TRBV9 to TRBJ1-1; tentative D call: TRBD1 (5 bases). This CDR3 region has 17 residues. V was trimmed by 1 base and J by 4 bases, leaving 20 bases between them. In germline, CDR1 is SGDLS, CDR2 YYNGEE. CDR3 bases: TGTGCCAGCAGCGTATCCGGCAGGGCAGGCGTGGGCACTGAAGCTTTCTTT. This sequence encodes CASSVSGRAGVGTEAFF.

The chain links TRBV2 to TRBJ2-3, with D hard to call. Trimming took off 6 bases at V and 6 bases at J, with 10 bases between the two ends. Per germline, CDR1 SNHLY and CDR2 FYNNEI. The CDR3 has 12 residues. The CDR3 loop reads CASSPYWDTQYF. For the CDR3, the DNA is TGTGCCAGCAGCCCATATTGGGATACGCAGTATTTT.

The rearrangement uses TRBV19 and TRBJ1-1, with 8 bases identical to TRBD1. This CDR3 spans 15 amino acids. Germline CDR1 and CDR2: LNHDA and SQIVND (reference sequence). The ends lost 3 bases at V and 4 bases at J; junction bases unmatched: 7. CDR3: CASSILPGGFTEAFF. CDR3 bases: TGTGCCAGTAGTATCCTACCAGGGGGCTTCACTGAAGCTTTCTTT.

The chain uses TRBV14 and TRBJ2-7; 11 bases line up with TRBD2. CDR3 size: 17 residues. Germline V gives CDR1 SGHDN, CDR2 FVKESK. After removal of 0 bases from V and 2 bases from J, the junction contained 6 bases not matched to a gene. The CDR3 coding sequence is TGTGCCAGCAGCCAAGAATGGGGACTAGCGGAACCCTACGAGCAGTACTTC. Amino acids: CASSQEWGLAEPYEQYF.

The chain recombines TRBV5-1 with TRBJ1-4, with D unresolved. Germline CDR1 is SGHRS and CDR2 is YFSETQ. The CDR3 is 15 residues long. V dropped 6 bases and J dropped 4 bases, with 16 bases sitting between them. The CDR3 here is CASTRNGGLNEKLFF. The CDR3 DNA reads TGCGCCAGCACCAGGAACGGAGGGCTTAATGAAAAACTGTTTTTT.

CDR3 nucleotide sequence: TGTGCCAGCGGCCACGGACATCTCTCGGATACGCAGTATTTT. The encoded protein is CASGHGHLSDTQYF. The chain joins TRBV27 to TRBJ2-3; the D gene is possibly TRBD1 (5 bases). The germline V gene encodes CDR1 MNHEY and CDR2 SMNVEV (reference sequence). This CDR3 region has 14 residues. Trimming stripped 8 bases from V and 6 bases from J, with 18 bases between.

The V gene is TRBV5-8, the J gene TRBJ1-5; D gene uncertain. CDR1 and CDR2 (germline): SGHTS, YDEGEE. The CDR3 loop spans 17 amino acids. The V gene lost 4 bases and the J gene lost 3 bases, with 20 bases spanning the gap. The CDR3 loop is CASSDARVMVINQPQHF. In DNA, the CDR3 is TGTGCCAGCAGCGATGCGAGGGTTATGGTGATCAATCAGCCCCAGCATTTT.

The chain links TRBV15 to TRBJ2-3; D gene uncertain. Trimming stripped 2 bases from V and 4 bases from J, with 7 bases between. Germline CDR1 LNHNV, CDR2 YYDKDF (reference sequence). The CDR3 consists of 13 residues. CDR3 residues: CATSRLWPDTQYF. Here the CDR3 DNA reads TGTGCCACCAGCAGACTATGGCCAGATACGCAGTATTTT.

The CDR3 here is CASSSGLAGETQYF. The CDR3 nucleotides read TGTGCCAGCAGCTCGGGACTAGCGGGAGAGACCCAGTACTTC. V is TRBV7-3 and J is TRBJ2-5; 12 nucleotides match TRBD2. V was clipped by 4 bases and J by 4 bases; unmatched bases: 1. The germline V gene encodes CDR1 SGHTA and CDR2 FQGTGA. The CDR3 is made up of 14 amino acids.

This chain connects TRBV18 to TRBJ1-6; possibly TRBD1 for D (6 bases). V gave up 3 bases and J gave up 5 bases, with 8 bases separating them. The germline V gene has CDR1 KGHSH and CDR2 LQKENI. The CDR3 runs 14 residues. DNA for the CDR3: TGTGCCAGCTCACCGGACAGAAATAATTCACCCCTCCACTTT. Translated, it gives CASSPDRNNSPLHF.

CDR3 region: CASSPDMEWGYTF. CDR3 sequence (DNA): TGTGCCAGCAGCCCAGATATGGAATGGGGCTACACCTTC. The rearrangement joins TRBV9 to TRBJ1-2; unclear D gene. CDR3 length: 13 residues. Germline assignment: CDR1 SGDLS and CDR2 YYNGEE. V lost 4 bases, J lost 8 bases, and 15 bases lay in between.

The CDR3 here is CAISGLRGLTSTDTQYF. Written as DNA, the CDR3 is TGTGCCATCAGTGGCCTCCGTGGTTTAACTAGCACAGATACGCAGTATTTT. V is TRBV10-3 and J is TRBJ2-3, with unresolved D. In germline, CDR1 is ENHRY, CDR2 SYGVKD. The CDR3 is 17 amino acids. The ends were cut back, 4 bases at V and 0 bases at J, with 17 bases in the middle.

The V gene is TRBV28, the J gene TRBJ1-1; D might be TRBD1 (5 bases). V was trimmed by 6 bases and J by 2 bases, leaving 16 bases between them. CDR1 is MDHEN and CDR2 is SYDVKM in the germline V gene. The CDR3 is made up of 15 amino acids. The CDR3 DNA reads TGTGCCAGCAGCCCGCTCGGGACGGCCAACACTGAAGCTTTCTTT. It specifies CASSPLGTANTEAFF.

J is TRBJ2-2 and V is TRBV10-2; D ambiguous. The CDR3 is made up of 13 amino acids. Germline assignment: CDR1 WSHSY and CDR2 SAAADI. V lost 6 bases and J 10 bases, leaving 15 bases between the germline ends. The CDR3 spells CASSLRRYMELFF. CDR3 nucleotide sequence: TGCGCCAGCAGCCTAAGACGGTATATGGAGCTGTTTTTT.

V gene TRBV7-9 combines with J gene TRBJ2-5; a weak D match, TRBD1 (6 bases). The CDR3 consists of 16 residues. The germline CDR1 and CDR2 sequences are SEHNR and FQNEAQ (reference sequence). Trimming removed 4 bases from V and 1 base from J, with 16 bases in between. The CDR3 is CASSSQGTTPQETQYF. Written as DNA, the CDR3 is TGTGCCAGCAGCTCTCAGGGGACAACCCCCCAAGAGACCCAGTACTTC.

V and J are TRBV7-9 and TRBJ1-3; no clear D. Trimming took off 1 base at V and 5 bases at J, with 6 bases between the two ends. Germline CDR1 is SEHNR and CDR2 is FQNEAQ (reference sequence). The CDR3 runs to 13 residues. The CDR3 DNA is TGTGCCAGCAGCTTAGACGCTAGAAACACCATATATTTT. It codes for CASSLDARNTIYF.

The gene calls are TRBV21-1 and TRBJ2-2. TRBV21-1 is a known pseudogene. The CDR3 has 15 amino acids. CDR3 coding DNA: TGTGCCAGCAGCCTCCTTTGGGCGAACACCGGGGAGCTGTTTTTT. This encodes CASSLLWANTGELFF.

This clone came up once. This chain joins TRBV5-1 and TRBJ2-7; D might be TRBD2 (6 bases). Germline V lookup: CDR1 SGHRS, CDR2 YFSETQ. V lost 2 bases and J lost 2, with 11 bases in between. The length of the CDR3 is 14 residues. CDR3 amino acids: CASSFGGPPYEQYF. In DNA form, the CDR3 reads TGCGCCAGCAGCTTTGGAGGGCCTCCCTACGAGCAGTACTTC.

This clone was counted a single time. The chain recombines TRBV5-6 with TRBJ2-4; 8 nucleotides match TRBD2. The CDR3 has 16 residues. The germline gives CDR1 SGHDT, CDR2 YYEEEE. J lost 8 bases, V lost 0 bases, and 10 bases had no gene match. CDR3 nucleotides: TGTGCCAGCAGCTTGGCCGGAAGCGGGAGTGGGGACATTCAGTACTTC. Translation gives CASSLAGSGSGDIQYF.

Only one count was recorded for this clone. The chain links TRBV29-1 to TRBJ2-7; 7 bases line up with TRBD1. The germline V gene encodes CDR1 SQVTM and CDR2 ANQGSEA. V dropped 6 bases and J dropped 4; count of bases not matched to a gene: 9. CDR3 length: 13 residues. In nucleotides, the CDR3 is TGCAGCGTGAGGGGTGGGACAGCTTACGAGCAGTACTTC. This translates into CSVRGGTAYEQYF.

This chain connects TRBV7-9 to TRBJ1-4; no definite D call. The length of the CDR3 is 14 residues. Germline CDR1 and CDR2: SEHNR and FQNEAQ (reference sequence). V was trimmed by 6 bases and J by 8 bases, leaving 16 bases between them. CDR3 sequence reads: CASSLQRNPEKLFF. The CDR3 DNA reads as TGTGCCAGCAGTTTACAAAGGAATCCCGAAAAACTGTTTTTT. The full variable domain, in which reference TRBV7-9 and TRBJ1-4 provide the parts outside the CDR3, is DTGVSQNPRHKITKRGQNVTFRCDPISEHNRLYWYRQTLGQGPEFLTYFQNEAQLEKSRLLSDRFSAERPKGSFSTLEIQRTEQGDSAMYLCASSLQRNPEKLFFGSGTQLSVL.

The chain carries TRBV20-1 and TRBJ1-1; D gene unclear. Germline V gene sequence: CDR1 DFQATT, CDR2 SNEGSKA (reference sequence). CDR3 size: 11 residues. V lost 2 bases and J lost 5, with 6 bases in between. The DNA of the CDR3 is TGCAGTGCTAGACGCCCGACTGAAGCTTTCTTT. Amino acids: CSARRPTEAFF.

This clone was recorded only once. DNA for the CDR3: TGTGCCAGCAGCGTAGGACCTGGGAACTACGAGCAGTACTTC. Amino acids: CASSVGPGNYEQYF. The rearrangement links TRBV9 to TRBJ2-7; D call uncertain. V gave up 0 bases and J gave up 3 bases, with 10 bases separating them. Germline loops: CDR1 SGDLS, CDR2 YYNGEE. CDR3 length: 14 amino acids.

The chain has TRBV9 and TRBJ1-2; D might be TRBD1 (5 bases). Trimming cost V 5 bases and J 8 bases, with 25 bases left between them. Germline CDR1 SGDLS, CDR2 YYNGEE. There are 16 residues in the CDR3. The CDR3 here is CASSPDFRLSGGGYTF. CDR3 coding DNA: TGTGCCAGCAGTCCAGACTTCAGACTCAGCGGGGGAGGCTACACCTTC.

The chain employs TRBV28 and TRBJ1-1; D perhaps matches TRBD1 (5 bases). Germline values: CDR1 MDHEN, CDR2 SYDVKM. The CDR3 has 14 residues. Trimming removed 4 bases from V and 6 bases from J, with 15 bases in between. The CDR3 sequence: CASSSPPGLPEAFF. The CDR3 bases are TGTGCCAGCAGTTCACCTCCAGGGTTACCTGAAGCTTTCTTT.